This TCR beta chain was recorded in a study of vaccination effects on CD4 cells after COVID-19. In the study overall: Participants got two doses of BNT162b2 or mRNA-1273 vaccine. The researchers cultured fewer than 2.5 million PBMC per well with about 10 IU/ml IL-2 and around 9.5 ug/ml peptides.

Repertoires were generated with immunoSEQ multiplex PCR, while TCRdb's copy carries only in-frame clones and drops some. The sample lists under 50,000 clones, about 74% occurring once. Germline V gene data show CDR1 as SGHTA and CDR2 as FQGNSA. The ends lost 6 bases at V and 6 bases at J; junction bases unmatched: 19. CDR3 length: 18 amino acids. About this clone: As yet, its antigen is unknown.

Between days 9 and 11 of culture, CD4+ T cells were separated out. Convalescent patients had PCR-confirmed SARS-CoV-2 infection between March and December 2020. The material was CD4+ T cells from PBMCs cultured without peptide, obtained before COVID-19 vaccination. V is TRBV7-2 and J is TRBJ2-3; 9 nucleotides align to TRBD1. This clonotype was sampled from a human donor who had a prior SARS-CoV-2 infection. CDR3 protein: CASSRGRFLATGGDTQYF. The CDR3 DNA reads TGTGCCAGCAGTAGAGGCCGGTTTCTAGCGACAGGGGGGGATACGCAGTATTTT.